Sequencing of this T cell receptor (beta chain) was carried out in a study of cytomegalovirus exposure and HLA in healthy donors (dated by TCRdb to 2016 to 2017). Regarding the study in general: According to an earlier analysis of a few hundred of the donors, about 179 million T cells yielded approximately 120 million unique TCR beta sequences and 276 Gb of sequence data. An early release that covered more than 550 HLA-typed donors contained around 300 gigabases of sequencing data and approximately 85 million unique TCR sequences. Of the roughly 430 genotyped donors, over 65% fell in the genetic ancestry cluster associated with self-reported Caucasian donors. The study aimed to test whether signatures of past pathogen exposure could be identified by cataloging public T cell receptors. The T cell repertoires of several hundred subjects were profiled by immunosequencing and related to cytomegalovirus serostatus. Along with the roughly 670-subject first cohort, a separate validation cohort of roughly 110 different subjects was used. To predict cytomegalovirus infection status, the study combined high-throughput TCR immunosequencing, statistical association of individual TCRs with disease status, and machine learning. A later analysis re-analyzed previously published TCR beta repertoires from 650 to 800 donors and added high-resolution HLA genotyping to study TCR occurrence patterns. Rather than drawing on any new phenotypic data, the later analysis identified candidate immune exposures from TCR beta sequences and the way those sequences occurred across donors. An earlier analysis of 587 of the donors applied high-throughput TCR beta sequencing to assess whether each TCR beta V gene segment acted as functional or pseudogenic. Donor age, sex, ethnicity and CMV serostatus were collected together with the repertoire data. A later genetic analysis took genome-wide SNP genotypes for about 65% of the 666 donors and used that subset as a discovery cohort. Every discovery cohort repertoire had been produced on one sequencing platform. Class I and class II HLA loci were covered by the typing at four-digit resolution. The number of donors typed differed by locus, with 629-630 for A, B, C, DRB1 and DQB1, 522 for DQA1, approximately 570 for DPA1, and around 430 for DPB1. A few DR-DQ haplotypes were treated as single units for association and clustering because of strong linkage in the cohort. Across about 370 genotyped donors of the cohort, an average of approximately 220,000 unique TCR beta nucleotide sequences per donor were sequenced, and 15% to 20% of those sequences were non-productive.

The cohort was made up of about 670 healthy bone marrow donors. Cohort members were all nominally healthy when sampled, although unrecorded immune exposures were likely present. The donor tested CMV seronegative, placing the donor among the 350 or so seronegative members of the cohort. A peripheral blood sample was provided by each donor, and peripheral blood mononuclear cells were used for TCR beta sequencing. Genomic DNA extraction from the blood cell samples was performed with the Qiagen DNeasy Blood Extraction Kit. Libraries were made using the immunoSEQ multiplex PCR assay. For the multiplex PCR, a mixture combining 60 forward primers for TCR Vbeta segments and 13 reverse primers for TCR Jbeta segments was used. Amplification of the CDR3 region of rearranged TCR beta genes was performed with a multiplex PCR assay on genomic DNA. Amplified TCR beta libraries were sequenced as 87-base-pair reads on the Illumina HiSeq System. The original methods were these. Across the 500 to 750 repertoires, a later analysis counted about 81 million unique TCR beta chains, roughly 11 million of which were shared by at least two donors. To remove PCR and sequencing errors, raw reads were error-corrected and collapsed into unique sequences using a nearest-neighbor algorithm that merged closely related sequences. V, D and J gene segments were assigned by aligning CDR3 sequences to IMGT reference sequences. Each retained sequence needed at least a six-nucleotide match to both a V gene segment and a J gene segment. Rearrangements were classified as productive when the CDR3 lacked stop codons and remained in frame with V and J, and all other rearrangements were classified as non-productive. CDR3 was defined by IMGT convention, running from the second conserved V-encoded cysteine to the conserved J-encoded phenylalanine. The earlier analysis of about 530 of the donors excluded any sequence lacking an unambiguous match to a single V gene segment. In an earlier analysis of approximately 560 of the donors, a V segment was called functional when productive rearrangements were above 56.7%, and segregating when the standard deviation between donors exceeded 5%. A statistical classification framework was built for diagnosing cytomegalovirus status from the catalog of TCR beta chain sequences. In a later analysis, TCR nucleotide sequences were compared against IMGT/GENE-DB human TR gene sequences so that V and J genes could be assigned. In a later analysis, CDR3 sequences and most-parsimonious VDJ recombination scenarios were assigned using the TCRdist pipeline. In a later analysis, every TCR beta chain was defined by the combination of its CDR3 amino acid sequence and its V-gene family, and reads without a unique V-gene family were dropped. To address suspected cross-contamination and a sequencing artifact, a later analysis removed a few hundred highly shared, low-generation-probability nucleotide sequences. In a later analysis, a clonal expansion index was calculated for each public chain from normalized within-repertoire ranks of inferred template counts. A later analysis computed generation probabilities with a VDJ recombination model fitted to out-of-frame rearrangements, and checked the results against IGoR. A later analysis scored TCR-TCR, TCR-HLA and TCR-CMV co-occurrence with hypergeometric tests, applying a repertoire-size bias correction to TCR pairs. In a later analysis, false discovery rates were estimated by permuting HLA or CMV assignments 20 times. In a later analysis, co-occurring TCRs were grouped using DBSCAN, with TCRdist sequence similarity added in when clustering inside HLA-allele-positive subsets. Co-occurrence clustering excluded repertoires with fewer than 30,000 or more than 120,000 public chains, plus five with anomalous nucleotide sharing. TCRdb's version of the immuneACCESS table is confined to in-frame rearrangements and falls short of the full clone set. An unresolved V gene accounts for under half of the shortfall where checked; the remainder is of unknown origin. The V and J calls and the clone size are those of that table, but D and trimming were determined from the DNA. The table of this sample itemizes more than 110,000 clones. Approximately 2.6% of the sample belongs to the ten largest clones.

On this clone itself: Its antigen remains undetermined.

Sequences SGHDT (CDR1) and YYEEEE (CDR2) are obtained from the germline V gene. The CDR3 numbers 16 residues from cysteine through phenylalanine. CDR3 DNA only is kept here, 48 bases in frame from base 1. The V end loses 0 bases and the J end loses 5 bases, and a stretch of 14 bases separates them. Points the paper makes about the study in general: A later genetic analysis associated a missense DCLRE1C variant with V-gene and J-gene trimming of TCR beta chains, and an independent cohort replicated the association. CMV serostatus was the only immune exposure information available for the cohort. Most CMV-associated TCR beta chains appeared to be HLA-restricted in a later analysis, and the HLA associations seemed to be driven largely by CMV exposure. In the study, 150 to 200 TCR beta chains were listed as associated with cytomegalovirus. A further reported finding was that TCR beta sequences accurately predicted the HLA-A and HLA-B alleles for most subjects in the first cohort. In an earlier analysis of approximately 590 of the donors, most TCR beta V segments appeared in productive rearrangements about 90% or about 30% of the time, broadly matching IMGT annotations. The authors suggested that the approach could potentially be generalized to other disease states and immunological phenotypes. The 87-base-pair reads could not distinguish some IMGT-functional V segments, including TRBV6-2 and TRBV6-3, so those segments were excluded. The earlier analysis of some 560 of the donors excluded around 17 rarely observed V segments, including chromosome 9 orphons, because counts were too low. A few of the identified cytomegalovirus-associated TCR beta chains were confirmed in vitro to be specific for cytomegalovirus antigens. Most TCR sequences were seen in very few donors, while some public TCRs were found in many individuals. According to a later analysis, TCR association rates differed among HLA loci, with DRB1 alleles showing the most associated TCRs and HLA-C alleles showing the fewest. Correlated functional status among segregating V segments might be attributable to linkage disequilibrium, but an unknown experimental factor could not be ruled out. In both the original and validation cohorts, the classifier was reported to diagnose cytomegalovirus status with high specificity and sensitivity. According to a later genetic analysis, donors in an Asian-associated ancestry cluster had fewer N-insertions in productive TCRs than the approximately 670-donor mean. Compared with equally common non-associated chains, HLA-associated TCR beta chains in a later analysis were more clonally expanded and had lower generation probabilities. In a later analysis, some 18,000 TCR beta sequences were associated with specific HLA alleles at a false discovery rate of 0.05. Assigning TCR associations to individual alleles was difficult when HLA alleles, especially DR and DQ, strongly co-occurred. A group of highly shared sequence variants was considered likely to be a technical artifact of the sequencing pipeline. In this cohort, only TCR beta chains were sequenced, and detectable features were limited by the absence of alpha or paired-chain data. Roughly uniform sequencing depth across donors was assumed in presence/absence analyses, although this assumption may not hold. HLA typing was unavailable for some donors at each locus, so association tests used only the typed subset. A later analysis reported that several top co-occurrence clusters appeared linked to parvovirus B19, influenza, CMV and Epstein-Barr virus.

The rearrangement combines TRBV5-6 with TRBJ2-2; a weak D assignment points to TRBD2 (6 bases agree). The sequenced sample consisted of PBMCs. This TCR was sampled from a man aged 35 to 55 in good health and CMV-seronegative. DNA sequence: TGTGCCAGCAGCTTGGGGGAGGTGGGGCAGACCGGGGAGCTGTTTTTT. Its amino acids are CASSLGEVGQTGELFF.